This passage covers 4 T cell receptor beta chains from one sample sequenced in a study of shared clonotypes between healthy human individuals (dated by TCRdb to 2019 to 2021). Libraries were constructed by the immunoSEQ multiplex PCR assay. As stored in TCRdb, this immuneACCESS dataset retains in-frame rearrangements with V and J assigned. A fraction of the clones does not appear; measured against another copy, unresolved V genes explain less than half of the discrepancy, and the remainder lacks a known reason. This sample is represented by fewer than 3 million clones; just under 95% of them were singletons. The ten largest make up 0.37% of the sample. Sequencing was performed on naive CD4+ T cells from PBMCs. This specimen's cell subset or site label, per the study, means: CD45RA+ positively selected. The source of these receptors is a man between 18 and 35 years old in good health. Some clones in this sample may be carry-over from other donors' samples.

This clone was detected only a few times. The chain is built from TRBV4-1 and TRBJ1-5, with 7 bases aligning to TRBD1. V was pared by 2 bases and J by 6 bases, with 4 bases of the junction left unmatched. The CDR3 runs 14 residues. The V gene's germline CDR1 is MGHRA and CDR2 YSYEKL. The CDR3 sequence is CASSQLDRAQPQHF. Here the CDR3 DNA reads TGCGCCAGCAGCCAACTAGACAGGGCTCAGCCCCAGCATTTT.

In nucleotides, the CDR3 is TGCGCCAGCAGCTTCCGGGACCCCTCGTTGGCTTTCTTT. Translated: CASSFRDPSLAFF. This chain uses TRBV5-1 with TRBJ1-1; maybe TRBD1 (5 bases). The V end lost 2 bases, the J end lost 11 bases, and 16 bases lay between the germline ends. The CDR3 is made up of 13 amino acids. From germline, CDR1 is SGHRS and CDR2 YFSETQ.

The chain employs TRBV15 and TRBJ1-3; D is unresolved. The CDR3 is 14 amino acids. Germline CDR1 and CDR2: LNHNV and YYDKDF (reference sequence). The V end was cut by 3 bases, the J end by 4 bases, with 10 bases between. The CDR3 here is CATSRNQHGNTIYF. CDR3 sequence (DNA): TGTGCCACCAGCAGGAACCAACACGGAAACACCATATATTTT. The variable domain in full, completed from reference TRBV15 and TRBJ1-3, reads DAMVIQNPRYQVTQFGKPVTLSCSQTLNHNVMYWYQQKSSQAPKLLFHYYDKDFNNEADTPDNFQSRRPNTSFCFLDIRSPGLGDTAMYLCATSRNQHGNTIYFGEGSWLTVV.

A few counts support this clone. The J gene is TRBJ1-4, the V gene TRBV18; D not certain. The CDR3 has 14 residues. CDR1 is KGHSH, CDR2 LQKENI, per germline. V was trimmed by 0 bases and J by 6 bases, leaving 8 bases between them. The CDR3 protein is CASSPPSNDEKLFF. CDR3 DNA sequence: TGTGCCAGCTCACCACCGTCCAACGATGAAAAACTGTTTTTT.